The clone carrying this T cell receptor (beta chain) was counted a few times. Original data processing: Amplification of reference gene primers was used by the study to estimate nucleated cell counts. Clones were read by immunoSEQ multiplex PCR, and TCRdb kept only the in-frame ones, dropping some. D and trimming come from the DNA, and the V and J calls and clone size come from that table. This sample has roughly 270,000 clones, with roughly 86% found just once. Germline CDR1 SNHLY, CDR2 FYNNEI. The CDR3 has 13 residues. Deletions cut 1 base from V and 7 bases from J, with 11 bases between. This specimen belongs to a study of blood T cell repertoires in COVID-19. Turning to the study itself: Acute-phase and convalescent COVID-19 samples originated in the United States, Italy and Spain. T cells, B-cell-depleted T cells, or PBMCs supplied cDNA or gDNA.

Sample: peripheral blood. This sequence was found in a man between 18 and 29 years old with active or convalescent COVID-19. The chain uses TRBV2 and TRBJ2-7, with a weak D call TRBD1 (6 bases). CDR3: CASSEEQGGEQYF. CDR3 sequence (DNA): TGTGCCAGCAGTGAAGAACAGGGCGGAGAGCAGTACTTC.